The rows below give T cell receptor beta chains drawn from one sample of a study of T cell responses to AZD1222 COVID-19 vaccine. TCRdb keeps only in-frame clones here, not all; method: immunoSEQ multiplex PCR. The data show around 110,000 clones, with approximately 86% seen just once and over 7.5% held by the top ten. Sequencing used peripheral blood, obtained on day 0 of AZD1222 vaccination. These receptors were collected from an adult in good health. The CDR3 runs from the conserved cysteine through the conserved F or W. A D gene is named only where the DNA matches it firmly. Some rows mark clone size as missing; the rest say once, few, many or name a class of expanded clone.

J gene,V gene,D gene,clone size,CDR3 protein,CDR3 DNA
TRBJ2-7,TRBV9,TRBD2,few,CASSPKREVYEQYF,TGTGCCAGCAGCCCCAAGCGGGAGGTCTACGAGCAGTACTTC
TRBJ1-1,TRBV27,NA,few,CASSSLGAGLNTEAFF,TGTGCCAGCAGTTCTCTGGGGGCAGGGCTGAACACTGAAGCTTTCTTT
TRBJ2-7,TRBV9,NA,NA,CASGGTASSYEQYF,TGTGCCAGCGGAGGGACAGCGAGCTCCTACGAGCAGTACTTC
TRBJ2-6,TRBV19,TRBD1,NA,CASSISGQHSGANVLTF,TGTGCCAGTAGTATATCGGGACAGCACTCTGGGGCCAACGTCCTGACTTTC
TRBJ2-1,TRBV6-5,NA,NA,CASSYRDSRGEQFF,TGTGCCAGCAGTTACCGGGACTCCCGGGGTGAGCAGTTCTTC
TRBJ1-1,TRBV19,TRBD1,NA,CASSPGQGVMNTEAFF,TGTGCCAGTAGTCCAGGACAGGGCGTCATGAACACTGAAGCTTTCTTT
TRBJ1-2,TRBV19,TRBD1,NA,CASSNGQGLLYGYTF,TGTGCCAGTAGCAATGGACAGGGCCTACTTTATGGCTACACCTTC
TRBJ2-2,TRBV18,NA,NA,CASSPPAGSNTGELFF,TGTGCCAGCTCACCACCGGCAGGGTCGAACACCGGGGAGCTGTTTTTT
TRBJ1-1,TRBV25-1,NA,NA,CASSRRTEAFF,TGTGCCAGCAGCAGGCGGACTGAAGCTTTCTTT
TRBJ1-4,TRBV12-3/TRBV12-4,NA,once,CASKDREGKLFF,TGTGCAAGCAAGGATAGGGAGGGAAAACTGTTTTTT
TRBJ1-2,TRBV27,NA,NA,CASKDSGRLGGYTF,TGTGCCAGCAAGGACAGTGGACGTCTGGGAGGCTACACCTTC
TRBJ2-3,TRBV6-2/TRBV6-3,NA,once,CASSAPGLPYF,TGTGCCAGCAGTGCTCCGGGACTCCCGTATTTT
TRBJ1-5,TRBV12-3/TRBV12-4,NA,few,CASSLVVQPQHF,TGTGCCAGCAGTTTAGTTGTTCAGCCCCAGCATTTT
TRBJ1-4,TRBV7-9,TRBD1,once,CASSTRDRTKLFF,TGTGCCAGCAGCACCCGGGACAGGACAAAACTGTTTTTT
TRBJ1-1,TRBV7-2,TRBD1,NA,CASSFGDRKNTEAFF,TGTGCCAGCAGCTTTGGGGACAGGAAGAACACTGAAGCTTTCTTT
TRBJ2-5,TRBV2,TRBD1,NA,CASSLDRVETQYF,TGTGCCAGCAGTTTGGACAGGGTAGAGACCCAGTACTTC
TRBJ2-7,TRBV4-1,NA,NA,CASSHPGGSYEQYF,TGCGCCAGCAGCCATCCGGGCGGGTCCTACGAGCAGTACTTC
TRBJ2-3,TRBV28,NA,NA,CASRGTRGTDTQYF,TGTGCCAGCAGGGGTACGCGGGGCACAGATACGCAGTATTTT
TRBJ2-7,TRBV3-1/TRBV3-2,NA,once,CASSQGGGYEQYF,TGTGCCAGCAGCCAAGGTGGGGGCTACGAGCAGTACTTC
TRBJ1-3,TRBV20-1,NA,NA,CSASSQVHSGNTIYF,TGCAGTGCTAGTTCTCAGGTTCACTCTGGAAACACCATATATTTT
TRBJ1-4,TRBV5-4,TRBD1,NA,CASSVNRGQEKLFF,TGTGCCAGCAGCGTCAACAGGGGCCAGGAAAAACTGTTTTTT
TRBJ2-1,TRBV5-4,NA,NA,CASSPWGIASYNEQFF,TGTGCCAGCAGCCCATGGGGGATAGCGTCGTATAATGAGCAGTTCTTC
TRBJ2-3,TRBV23-1,TRBD1,NA,CASSQSPLDRDTQYF,TGCGCCAGCAGTCAATCACCTTTGGACAGGGATACGCAGTATTTT
TRBJ2-5,TRBV27,NA,NA,CASSPYTGNQETQYF,TGTGCCAGCAGTCCTTACACGGGGAACCAAGAGACCCAGTACTTC
TRBJ2-1,TRBV10-3,TRBD2,NA,CAISGLAGVEQFF,TGTGCCATCAGTGGATTAGCGGGGGTGGAGCAGTTCTTC
TRBJ2-3,TRBV30,TRBD2,NA,CAWSVRKGGGATDTQYF,TGTGCCTGGAGTGTACGGAAGGGCGGGGGGGCAACAGATACGCAGTATTTT
TRBJ1-1,TRBV5-5,NA,once,CASSLVPGLNTEAFF,TGTGCCAGCAGCTTGGTCCCCGGACTGAACACTGAAGCTTTCTTT
TRBJ2-7,TRBV15,TRBD1,once,CATSRGTGGNVAYEQYF,TGTGCCACCAGCAGAGGGACAGGGGGTAATGTAGCCTACGAGCAGTACTTC
TRBJ1-1,TRBV28,NA,NA,CASIVGGKNTEAFF,TGTGCCAGCATCGTGGGGGGGAAGAACACTGAAGCTTTCTTT
TRBJ1-2,TRBV6-2/TRBV6-3,TRBD1,NA,CASIPGQGLFGYTF,TGTGCCAGCATCCCGGGACAGGGACTCTTCGGCTACACCTTC
TRBJ2-4,TRBV2,NA,NA,CASDLKSSLAKNIQYF,TGTGCCAGCGATCTAAAAAGTAGTTTAGCCAAAAACATTCAGTACTTC
TRBJ2-6,TRBV6-5,NA,NA,CASAQQPQGANVLTF,TGTGCCAGCGCACAACAACCCCAAGGGGCCAACGTCCTGACTTTC
TRBJ2-1,TRBV7-2,TRBD2,NA,CASSTAAGGANEQFF,TGTGCCAGCAGTACCGCGGCGGGGGGGGCCAATGAGCAGTTCTTC
TRBJ2-7,TRBV7-9,NA,few,CASSLERYEQYF,TGTGCCAGCAGCTTAGAAAGGTACGAGCAGTACTTC
TRBJ1-1,TRBV5-1,NA,NA,CASSLDSTNTEAFF,TGCGCCAGCAGCTTGGACAGCACTAACACTGAAGCTTTCTTT
TRBJ1-2,TRBV6-5,NA,once,CASSYSRTVDGYTF,TGTGCCAGCAGTTACTCCCGGACGGTGGATGGCTACACCTTC
TRBJ1-1,TRBV6-6,NA,NA,CASSYGQQNTEAFF,TGTGCCAGCAGTTACGGGCAGCAGAACACTGAAGCTTTCTTT
TRBJ1-6,TRBV7-9,TRBD1,NA,CASSRTGGNSPLHF,TGTGCCAGCAGCCGGACAGGGGGGAATTCACCCCTCCACTTT
TRBJ1-1,TRBV27,NA,once,CASSSAGTSGRTEAFF,TGTGCCAGCAGTTCCGCAGGGACTAGCGGGCGCACTGAAGCTTTCTTT
TRBJ2-5,TRBV9,TRBD2,NA,CASSGGGETQYF,TGTGCCAGCAGCGGGGGAGGGGAGACCCAGTACTTC
TRBJ2-6,TRBV27,NA,NA,CASSLRPAGQSSGANVLTF,TGTGCCAGCAGTCTACGCCCGGCAGGGCAAAGTAGTGGGGCCAACGTCCTGACTTTC
TRBJ2-7,TRBV28,TRBD1,NA,CASSLVQGYYEQYF,TGTGCCAGCAGTTTAGTACAGGGGTACTACGAGCAGTACTTC
TRBJ1-1,TRBV14,NA,NA,CASSLGRNTEAFF,TGTGCCAGCAGCCTAGGGAGGAACACTGAAGCTTTCTTT
TRBJ1-2,TRBV19,TRBD1,NA,CASSIDGDRAGYTF,TGTGCCAGTAGTATAGATGGGGACAGGGCAGGCTACACCTTC
TRBJ1-3,TRBV2,NA,NA,CASSDRAGGNTIYF,TGTGCCAGCAGTGACAGGGCAGGTGGAAACACCATATATTTT
TRBJ2-2,TRBV11-3,NA,NA,CASSLGAGRVGTGELFF,TGTGCCAGCAGCTTAGGCGCAGGGCGGGTAGGCACCGGGGAGCTGTTTTTT
TRBJ1-3,TRBV11-1,NA,NA,CASSFEPASGNTIYF,TGTGCCAGCAGCTTTGAACCTGCCTCTGGAAACACCATATATTTT
TRBJ2-5,TRBV7-9,NA,NA,CASRPPGIGPETQYF,TGTGCCAGCAGGCCCCCTGGGATCGGACCCGAGACCCAGTACTTC
TRBJ2-7,TRBV5-1,TRBD2,NA,CASSLEPGGSFYEQYF,TGCGCCAGCAGCTTGGAACCTGGCGGGAGCTTCTACGAGCAGTACTTC
TRBJ2-7,TRBV19,NA,NA,CASSPWTESSYEQYF,TGTGCCAGTAGTCCCTGGACAGAGAGCTCCTACGAGCAGTACTTC
TRBJ2-7,TRBV24-1,TRBD1,NA,CATSDSRTGGFEQYF,TGTGCCACCAGTGATTCGCGGACAGGGGGTTTTGAGCAGTACTTC